Sequencing of this TCR beta chain was carried out in a study of CD8+ T cells in alopecia areata. cDNA serving as the sequencing template came from extracted, reverse transcribed RNA. Data came from immunoSEQ multiplex PCR; TCRdb stores just in-frame clones and leaves some out. The sample records 180,000 or so clones, approximately 51% being singletons. Points on this clone: Its antigen is unknown.

Documented treatment: oral pan-JAK inhibitor, 5-10 mg twice daily. Germline V gene lookup returns CDR1 KGHSH and CDR2 LQKENI. V dropped 8 bases and J dropped 0 bases, with 11 bases sitting between them. The CDR3 has 13 residues. Study results and caveats: In scalp and blood during tofacitinib, many expanded lesional clones persisted.

The receptor was derived from a human donor with alopecia areata. This material consisted of CD8+ T cells sorted from blood, taken between weeks 51 and 54, from a patient treated with tofacitinib. The chain combines TRBV18 with TRBJ2-7; D remains unclear. CDR3 protein: CASHRTDSYEQYF. CDR3 in DNA: TGTGCCAGCCATCGGACGGACTCCTACGAGCAGTACTTC.